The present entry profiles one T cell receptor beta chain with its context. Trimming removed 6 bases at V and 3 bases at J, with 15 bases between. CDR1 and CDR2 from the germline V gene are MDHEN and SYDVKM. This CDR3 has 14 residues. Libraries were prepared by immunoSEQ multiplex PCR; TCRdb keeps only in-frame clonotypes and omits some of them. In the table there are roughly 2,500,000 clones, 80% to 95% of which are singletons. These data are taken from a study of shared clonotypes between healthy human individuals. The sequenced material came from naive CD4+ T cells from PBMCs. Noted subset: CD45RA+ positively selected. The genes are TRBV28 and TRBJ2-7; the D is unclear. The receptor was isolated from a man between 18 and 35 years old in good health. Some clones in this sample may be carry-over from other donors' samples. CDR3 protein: CASSVSGPGYEQYF. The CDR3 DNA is TGTGCCAGCAGCGTGTCAGGCCCCGGCTACGAGCAGTACTTC.